The rows below give T cell receptor beta chains drawn from one sample of a study of CD8+ T cells in alopecia areata. The repertoire was sequenced with immunoSEQ multiplex PCR; TCRdb's copy has only in-frame clones and lacks some. This sample has more than 150,000 clones, with around 50% found just once. The specimen comprised CD4+ T cells sorted from blood, sampled at week 0. These receptors originate from a human donor with alopecia areata. Both conserved end residues are part of each CDR3. Fields, in order: J gene, CDR3 length, D gene, V gene, clone size, CDR3 DNA, CDR3 protein. The D gene is left open where the match is weak. Expanded clones are given a class, and other clones once, few, many or no size at all.

TRBJ2-1	15	-	TRBV14	-	TGTGCCAGCAGCCACCTAATCGACAGGTGGAGTGAGCAGTTCTTC	CASSHLIDRWSEQFF
TRBJ1-6	17	-	TRBV5-1	-	TGCGCCAGCAGCTTTAAACATCCGAGCTCCTATAATTCACCCCTCCACTTT	CASSFKHPSSYNSPLHF
TRBJ2-1	15	-	TRBV11-2	-	TGTGCCAGCAGCCTCCGCCAGTGGCTAGACAATGAGCAGTTCTTC	CASSLRQWLDNEQFF
TRBJ2-3	15	TRBD1	TRBV15	-	TGTGCCACCAGCAGACGGACAGGGCGCACAGATACGCAGTATTTT	CATSRRTGRTDTQYF
TRBJ2-2	15	TRBD1	TRBV25-1	-	TGTGCCAGCGCCCCCGGGACAGGGGAATCCGGGGAGCTGTTTTTT	CASAPGTGESGELFF
TRBJ1-5	18	TRBD1	TRBV4-1	-	TGCGCCAGCAGCCAGGGGATTCAGGTGGGACAGACAAATCAGCCCCAGCATTTT	CASSQGIQVGQTNQPQHF
TRBJ1-5	17	TRBD1	TRBV19	-	TGTGCCAGTAGTCCGCGGACAGGGCGGTACGGCAATCAGCCCCAGCATTTT	CASSPRTGRYGNQPQHF
TRBJ2-7	16	-	TRBV4-2	few	TGTGCCAGCAGCCAAGCGGTAACGGGGGGCCGAGGCGAGCAGTACTTC	CASSQAVTGGRGEQYF
TRBJ2-5	15	-	TRBV4-1	few	TGTGCCAGCAGCCAAGATCAAATGTCGGTAGAGACCCAGTACTTC	CASSQDQMSVETQYF
TRBJ2-1	14	-	TRBV9	-	TGTGCCAGCAGCGTAGAGGTCAGAAACAATGAGCAGTTCTTC	CASSVEVRNNEQFF
TRBJ2-3	15	-	TRBV29-1	few	TGCAGCGTTAATAGAGGCAGGGGAGTTGCAGATACGCAGTATTTT	CSVNRGRGVADTQYF
TRBJ2-5	15	TRBD1	TRBV25-1	-	TGTGCCAGCAGTGCTGGACAGGGGGTGTGGGAGACCCAGTACTTC	CASSAGQGVWETQYF
TRBJ2-5	12	-	TRBV11-2	few	TGTGCCAGCAGCTTAGCCCAAGAGACCCAGTACTTC	CASSLAQETQYF
TRBJ2-2	15	-	TRBV5-5	-	TGTGCCAGCAGCTTTCGAACAGCCGGGACCGGGGAGCTGTTTTTT	CASSFRTAGTGELFF
TRBJ2-1	14	-	TRBV2	-	TGTGCCAGCCGTCCTCTAATCATGGGGAATGAGCAGTTCTTC	CASRPLIMGNEQFF
TRBJ1-2	14	-	TRBV15	-	TGTGCCACCAGCACTGGCAGGGCCAACTATGGCTACACCTTC	CATSTGRANYGYTF
TRBJ1-1	13	TRBD1	TRBV29-1	-	TGCAGCGTCCAGGGACAGACGAACACTGAAGCTTTCTTT	CSVQGQTNTEAFF
TRBJ1-1	12	-	TRBV6-5	-	TGTGCCAGCAGTAAACAGGGCCTTGAAGCTTTCTTT	CASSKQGLEAFF
TRBJ2-5	14	-	TRBV10-3	-	TGTGCCATCAGTCCGGGACACCGCACGGAGACCCAGTACTTC	CAISPGHRTETQYF
TRBJ1-4	13	-	TRBV30	-	TGTGCCTGGAGTCATGTGATTAATGAAAAACTGTTTTTT	CAWSHVINEKLFF
TRBJ2-7	13	TRBD2	TRBV2	many	TGTGCCATCCGAGCGGGGGGGATCAACGAGCAGTACTTC	CAIRAGGINEQYF
TRBJ2-3	15	-	TRBV7-2	once	TGTGCCAGCAGCCTGACCCTAGCCATCGTAGATACGCAGTATTTT	CASSLTLAIVDTQYF
TRBJ1-6	14	TRBD1	TRBV2	-	TGTGCCAGCAAACCCCGACAGGGTAATTCACCCCTCCACTTT	CASKPRQGNSPLHF
TRBJ1-6	13	TRBD1	TRBV28	-	TGTGCCAGCAGTAACAGGGGGTATTCACCCCTCCACTTT	CASSNRGYSPLHF
TRBJ2-3	15	-	TRBV5-1	-	TGCGCCAGCGGGCGGTCCTCCCGACTTACAGATACGCAGTATTTT	CASGRSSRLTDTQYF
TRBJ2-6	17	TRBD1	TRBV7-9	once	TGTGCCAGCAGCTTAGGGACAGGGAGGATCGGGGCCAACGTCCTGACTTTC	CASSLGTGRIGANVLTF
TRBJ2-7	14	TRBD2	TRBV2	-	TGTGCCAGCAGGGAGCGGGGGGCATTCTACGAGCAGTACTTC	CASRERGAFYEQYF
TRBJ2-7	17	TRBD1	TRBV9	-	TGTGCCAGCAGCCCAAGCAGGGACAGGGTTTATGGTTACGAGCAGTACTTC	CASSPSRDRVYGYEQYF
TRBJ1-1	13	-	TRBV6-1	-	TGTGCCAGCAGTGAAGCTGGGAGGGGAGAAGCTTTCTTT	CASSEAGRGEAFF